Presented here are 29 T cell receptor beta chains from one specimen sequenced in a study of T cell repertoires in cytomegalovirus infection. TCRdb ran MiXCR on the reads and lists one entry per CDR3 protein. The table shows roughly 200,000 distinct CDR3 sequences, with 35% to 40% occurring only once. No antigen has been identified for these receptors. The sequences come from CD8+ T cells from cultured PBMCs, collected from culture after CMV antigen stimulation. These receptors were taken from a human donor in good health (CMV status not recorded). Some clones in this sample may be carry-over from other donors' samples.

This chain connects TRBV20-1 to TRBJ2-1; D possibly matches TRBD1 or TRBD2 (5 bases each). In germline, CDR1 is DFQATT, CDR2 SNEGSKA (reference sequence). V dropped 5 bases and J dropped 3 bases, with 11 bases sitting between them. CDR3 length equals 13 residues. For the CDR3, the DNA is TGCAGTGCTGGGGCCCGGGGCTACAATGAGCAGTTCTTC. Its translation: CSAGARGYNEQFF.

This clonotype showed up just a few times. The CDR3 reads CASSSRGDRGQETQYF. The DNA for the CDR3 is TGTGCCAGCAGCTCTAGGGGGGACAGGGGCCAAGAGACCCAGTACTTC. This sequence joins TRBV28 and TRBJ2-5; 10 bases align to TRBD1. The CDR3 is 16 residues long. After removal of 6 bases from V and 1 base from J, the junction contained 8 bases not matched to a gene. The germline V gene encodes CDR1 MDHEN and CDR2 SYDVKM.

Here the CDR3 DNA reads TGTGCCAGCAGTTTAGTTGGCTTGGACACTGAAGCTTTCTTT. As protein: CASSLVGLDTEAFF. The chain is built from TRBV12-3 or TRBV12-4 and TRBJ1-1; no clear D. V lost 1 base, J lost 3 bases, and 9 bases lay in between. The CDR3 spans 14 residues.

The CDR3 DNA sequence: TGTGCCAGCAGTTTACCCCCCGCCGGGGTAGCGCCAGAGGGGACAGATACGCAGTATTTT. This encodes CASSLPPAGVAPEGTDTQYF. The chain is built from TRBV28 and TRBJ2-3, with D perhaps assigned TRBD1 or TRBD2 (5 bases each). Germline V gene sequence: CDR1 MDHEN, CDR2 SYDVKM. There are 20 residues in the CDR3. V lost 2 bases, J lost 3 bases, and 27 bases lay in between. Supplemented by reference TRBV28 and TRBJ2-3, the full variable domain reads DVKVTQSSRYLVKRTGEKVFLECVQDMDHENMFWYRQDPGLGLRLIYFSYDVKMKEKGDIPEGYSVSREKKERFSLILESASTNQTSMYLCASSLPPAGVAPEGTDTQYFGPGTRLTVL.

The chain joins TRBV7-9 to TRBJ2-1; D possibly corresponds to TRBD2 (6 bases). The germline CDR1 and CDR2 sequences are SEHNR and FQNEAQ (reference sequence). V was shortened by 11 bases and J by 5 bases, with 7 bases between the two germline ends. The CDR3 loop spans 10 amino acids. The CDR3 spells CAGGNNEQFF. The CDR3 DNA sequence: TGTGCCGGGGGGAACAATGAGCAGTTCTTC.

The chain joins TRBV11-3 to TRBJ2-2, with 7 bases fitting TRBD2. Germline loops: CDR1 SGHNT, CDR2 YENEEA. J was trimmed by 6 bases and V by 5 bases; bases with no gene match: 6. The CDR3 sequence is 14 residues long. CDR3 region: CASSERAGAGELFF. CDR3 nucleotide sequence: TGTGCCAGCAGCGAGAGGGCGGGGGCCGGGGAGCTGTTTTTT.

CDR3 sequence: CSVGPNENGYTF. DNA of the CDR3: TGCAGCGTTGGACCGAACGAGAATGGCTACACCTTC. This rearrangement joins TRBV29-1 to TRBJ1-2; D uncertain. Germline V gene lookup returns CDR1 SQVTM and CDR2 ANQGSEA. The CDR3 runs 12 residues. Trimming shortened V by 4 bases and J by 6 bases, and 12 bases separated the two germline ends.

The J gene is TRBJ2-7, the V gene TRBV19; 11 bases align to TRBD2. Losses at the gene ends were 1 base for V and 4 bases for J; bases not matched to a gene: 21. The CDR3 is 21 amino acids. Germline V CDR1 and CDR2: LNHDA, SQIVND (reference sequence). The CDR3, as DNA: TGTGCCAGTAGTATAGGTACCCTCACTAGCGGGAGACCTCTTGGAGCTTACGAGCAGTACTTC. It codes for CASSIGTLTSGRPLGAYEQYF.

The chain employs TRBV28 and TRBJ1-3, with D uncertain. CDR3 length: 13 residues. Deletions cut 5 bases from V and 2 bases from J, with 7 bases between. Germline lookup yields CDR1 MDHEN and CDR2 SYDVKM. The CDR3 region is CASSTYPGNTIYF. The CDR3 DNA sequence: TGTGCCAGCAGTACCTACCCTGGAAACACCATATATTTT.

For this clonotype: Germline is not matched at one junction end, which may reflect a read error. The chain joins TRBV7-2 to TRBJ2-7, with a possible D match to TRBD1 (5 bases). Germline lookup yields CDR1 SGHTA and CDR2 FQGNSA. The CDR3 totals 16 residues. The CDR3 region has the DNA TGTGCAAGCAGCTTGGGGCACAGGTATAACTCCTACGAGCAGTACTTC. Translated: CASSLGHRYNSYEQYF.

The chain joins TRBV11-2 to TRBJ2-2; 9 bases are shared with TRBD2. The CDR3 has 17 amino acids. V dropped 2 bases and J dropped 0; count of bases not matched to a gene: 4. The germline V gene has CDR1 SGHAT and CDR2 FQNNGV. CDR3 region: CASSLRLAAPNTGELFF. Written as DNA, the CDR3 is TGTGCCAGCAGCTTAAGACTAGCGGCTCCGAACACCGGGGAGCTGTTTTTT. Together with reference TRBV11-2 and TRBJ2-2, the CDR3 gives the full variable domain: EAGVAQSPRYKIIEKRQSVAFWCNPISGHATLYWYQQILGQGPKLLIQFQNNGVVDDSQLPKDRFSAERLKGVDSTLKIQPAKLEDSAVYLCASSLRLAAPNTGELFFGEGSRLTVL.

Here the CDR3 DNA reads TGTGCCAGCAGCTTATTAAGCCTCAGCTCCTACAATGAGCAGTTCTTC. Encoded protein: CASSLLSLSSYNEQFF. J is TRBJ2-1 and V is TRBV7-6; no definite D call. The CDR3 sequence is 16 residues long. Germline-derived CDR1 and CDR2 are SGHVS and FNYEAQ. Between the trimmed V and J ends, which lost 2 bases and 0 bases, there was a span of 11 bases.

This clonotype appeared a few times. The J gene is TRBJ2-3, the V gene TRBV7-9; D unclear. The V end was cut by 4 bases, the J end by 3 bases, with 14 bases between. The CDR3 totals 15 residues. The germline V gene has CDR1 SEHNR and CDR2 FQNEAQ (reference sequence). This CDR3 is CASSSRAEKTDTQYF. CDR3 nucleotides: TGTGCCAGCAGCTCCCGGGCCGAGAAGACAGATACGCAGTATTTT.

This clonotype was found a few times. CDR3 sequence: CASSLSGGRNPGELFF. As DNA, the CDR3 is TGCGCCAGCAGCTTGTCAGGGGGTCGAAATCCCGGGGAGCTGTTTTTT. The rearrangement uses TRBV5-1 and TRBJ2-2; TRBD1 aligns across 7 bases. V lost 1 base, J lost 6 bases, and 9 bases stayed unmatched. CDR1 and CDR2 (germline): SGHRS, YFSETQ. The CDR3 spans 16 residues.

The chain is built from TRBV7-6 and TRBJ2-1, with 15 bases aligning to TRBD2. There are 19 residues in the CDR3. Looked up from germline, CDR1 is SGHVS and CDR2 is FNYEAQ. The ends lost 4 bases at V and 5 bases at J; junction bases unmatched: 12. The CDR3 coding sequence is TGTGCCAGCAGCTGGGGACTAGCGGGGGGAGAGGGGTCTGACAATGAGCAGTTCTTC. Residues: CASSWGLAGGEGSDNEQFF.

V and J are TRBV7-6 and TRBJ2-2; TRBD1 is a possible D gene (6 bases). This CDR3 is built from 16 residues. Germline values: CDR1 SGHVS, CDR2 FNYEAQ. V was shortened by 5 bases and J by 7 bases, with 20 bases between the two germline ends. The chain's CDR3 is CASSLTPGQPRGELFF. CDR3 nucleotides: TGTGCCAGCAGCCTAACTCCGGGACAACCTCGCGGGGAGCTGTTTTTT.

The V call is TRBV4-2, the J call TRBJ2-2, with a possible D match to TRBD2 (6 bases). The CDR3 is 19 amino acids. The V and J ends lost 3 bases and 1 base respectively, with 21 bases between them. Germline loops: CDR1 LGHNA, CDR2 YNFKEQ. Written as DNA, the CDR3 is TGTGCCAGCAGCCAGGAAGGGTATACTAGGGAGGTGAACACCGGGGAGCTGTTTTTT. Translation gives CASSQEGYTREVNTGELFF.

The chain combines TRBV28 with TRBJ1-1; D is possibly TRBD1 (5 bases). The V and J ends lost 4 bases and 0 bases respectively, with 9 bases between them. This CDR3 is built from 14 residues. Germline CDR1 MDHEN, CDR2 SYDVKM. CDR3 coding DNA: TGTGCCAGCAGTTGGGGCACCATGAACACTGAAGCTTTCTTT. This gives the protein CASSWGTMNTEAFF. The complete variable domain, with remaining parts taken from reference TRBV28 and TRBJ1-1, reads DVKVTQSSRYLVKRTGEKVFLECVQDMDHENMFWYRQDPGLGLRLIYFSYDVKMKEKGDIPEGYSVSREKKERFSLILESASTNQTSMYLCASSWGTMNTEAFFGQGTRLTVV.

The table lists this clonotype with many counts. The chain combines TRBV7-9 with TRBJ2-4; the D gene could be TRBD1 or TRBD2 (5 bases each). V was clipped by 0 bases and J by 0 bases, with 9 bases between them. The CDR3 spans 16 residues. Germline V gene data show CDR1 as SEHNR and CDR2 as FQNEAQ (reference sequence). The CDR3 DNA reads as TGTGCCAGCAGCTTAGCCCTGGGGGTAGCCAAAAACATTCAGTACTTC. Encoded protein: CASSLALGVAKNIQYF.

The chain is built from TRBV5-1 and TRBJ2-1, with 7 nucleotides matching TRBD1. This CDR3 comprises 15 residues. Trimming cost V 4 bases and J 4 bases; bases outside gene matches: 8. Germline CDR1 is SGHRS and CDR2 is YFSETQ. In nucleotides, the CDR3 is TGCGCCAGCAGCGCGGTCCAGGGGGTTTACAATGAGCAGTTCTTC. Translation gives CASSAVQGVYNEQFF.

The rearrangement joins TRBV7-6 to TRBJ2-1; 7 nucleotides match TRBD2. Trimming took 2 bases from V and 7 from J; bases not matched to a gene: 8. Germline V CDR1 and CDR2: SGHVS, FNYEAQ. This CDR3 comprises 15 residues. CDR3 region: CASSLPAGWGNEQFF. DNA of the CDR3: TGTGCCAGCAGCTTACCAGCGGGGTGGGGGAATGAGCAGTTCTTC.

This clonotype came up many times. The gene calls are TRBV7-9 and TRBJ2-7, with D uncertain. V lost 1 base, J lost 1 base, and 11 bases lay in between. CDR1 and CDR2 (germline): SEHNR, FQNEAQ (reference sequence). The CDR3 totals 15 residues. CDR3 sequence reads: CASSLEDEASYEQYF. The CDR3 bases are TGTGCCAGCAGCTTAGAAGATGAAGCGTCCTACGAGCAGTACTTC.

In regard to this clonotype: It may be a read error: a sequence one base away is much more abundant. The chain joins TRBV18 to TRBJ2-7, with 12 positions matching TRBD1. The CDR3 is 15 residues long. Germline values: CDR1 KGHSH, CDR2 LQKENI. CDR3 region: CASSLPGQGAYERYF. DNA of the CDR3: TGTGCCAGCTCATTGCCGGGACAGGGGGCCTACGAGCGGTACTTC.

The rearrangement joins TRBV15 to TRBJ1-1; no clear D. Germline CDR1 and CDR2: LNHNV and YYDKDF (reference sequence). V gave up 1 base and J gave up 1 base, with 4 bases separating them. The CDR3 is 13 residues long. The CDR3 sequence: CATSRGENTEAFF. CDR3 coding DNA: TGTGCCACCAGCAGAGGAGAGAACACTGAAGCTTTCTTT.

The chain joins TRBV9 to TRBJ1-2, with D perhaps matching TRBD1 (6 bases). Germline V gene data show CDR1 as SGDLS and CDR2 as YYNGEE. Trimming cost V 1 base and J 1 base, with 17 bases left between them. The CDR3 loop spans 17 amino acids. CDR3 region: CASSVSPKGVHNYGYTF. The DNA of the CDR3 is TGTGCCAGCAGCGTATCCCCAAAGGGGGTTCATAACTATGGCTACACCTTC.

In this sample, this clonotype turned up a few times. V and J are TRBV5-6 and TRBJ1-5, with TRBD1 identical over 8 bases. Germline-derived CDR1 and CDR2 are SGHDT and YYEEEE. This CDR3 contains 14 residues. Germline trimming cut 6 bases from V and 4 bases from J; bases unmatched to any gene: 6. CDR3 sequence reads: CASNAQGGNQPQHF. CDR3 nucleotides: TGTGCCAGCAACGCACAGGGGGGAAATCAGCCCCAGCATTTT.

This clonotype was observed a few times. The gene calls are TRBV4-1 and TRBJ2-2, with D tentatively TRBD2 (5 bases). CDR3 size: 15 residues. V was cut by 1 base and J by 4 bases, with 10 bases left in between. Germline assignment: CDR1 MGHRA and CDR2 YSYEKL. This CDR3 is CASSQAIRGTGELFF. The CDR3 DNA sequence: TGCGCCAGCAGCCAAGCAATCCGGGGCACCGGGGAGCTGTTTTTT.

The chain uses TRBV10-3 and TRBJ2-7, with 7 nucleotides matching TRBD1. CDR3 length: 14 amino acids. The germline CDR1 and CDR2 sequences are ENHRY and SYGVKD. V lost 2 bases and J lost 7; bases outside the gene matches: 8. CDR3 sequence: CAISEGTAPGEQYF. The DNA for the CDR3 is TGTGCCATCAGTGAGGGGACAGCCCCGGGGGAGCAGTACTTC.

This clonotype was observed a few times. The CDR3 coding sequence is TGTGCCAGCAGCTTAGGGTTTGATACGCAGTATTTT. Protein sequence: CASSLGFDTQYF. V and J are TRBV7-8 and TRBJ2-3; the D is unclear. Trimming removed 1 base from V and 6 bases from J, with 5 bases in between. Per germline, CDR1 SGHVS and CDR2 FQNEAQ. The CDR3 spans 12 residues.